This record concerns one TCR beta chain sequence. The CDR3 is 18 amino acids. The V gene end was trimmed by 1 base and the J gene end by 1 base; junction bases not matched to a gene: 10. The germline gives CDR1 SGHTA, CDR2 FQGNSA. The authors ran a second PCR of roughly 6 to 12 cycles using a sample-barcoded 5' primer and a J-beta primer mix. TCRdb re-called the 5' RACE reads with MiXCR, one entry per CDR3 protein. The sample lists roughly 800,000 distinct CDR3 sequences, roughly 25% occurring once. No fewer than 7 million PBMCs went into each sample. The sample comes from a study of blood T cells in healthy people across ages. These data are also associated with another study on T cells of mothers and their children.

The source material was blood. The rearrangement uses TRBV7-2 and TRBJ2-1; 7 bases map to TRBD1. This TCR was sampled from a boy younger than 18 in good health. Written as DNA, the CDR3 is TGTGCCAGCAGCTTAGAGGTCGGGGCAGGGGGATCCTACAATGAGCAGTTCTTC. Protein product: CASSLEVGAGGSYNEQFF.